A selection of T cell receptor beta chains follows, all from one sample in a study of blood T cell repertoires in COVID-19. Clones were read by immunoSEQ multiplex PCR, and TCRdb kept only the in-frame ones, dropping some. The sample consists of tens of thousands of clones, roughly 82% of them appearing once. The material sequenced was peripheral blood. These TCRs come from a man aged 55 to 70 with acute or convalescent COVID-19. Each CDR3 is given with its conserved first and last residue. A D gene is named only where the DNA matches it firmly. Size values are once, few and many counts, or a class for expanded clones, and some rows have none.

cdr3_length,clone_size,v_call,d_call,j_call,cdr3_nt,cdr3_aa
14,few,TRBV2,TRBD1,TRBJ2-2,TGTGCCAGCAGTGTACAGGGGCGAGGGGGGGAGCTGTTTTTT,CASSVQGRGGELFF
15,.,TRBV5-6,.,TRBJ1-2,TGTGCCAGCAGCTACGACAGGATCGATAGCTATGGCTACACCTTC,CASSYDRIDSYGYTF
12,.,TRBV6-1,.,TRBJ1-2,TGTGCCAGCAGTGAGCGGGGGAATGGCTACACCTTC,CASSERGNGYTF
14,.,TRBV2,TRBD1,TRBJ1-2,TGTGCCAGCTTAACCCTGACAGGGGGCGAAGGCTACACCTTC,CASLTLTGGEGYTF
14,.,TRBV27,.,TRBJ1-1,TGTGCCAGCAGCGACGGGACACCCTACCGCAAAGCTTTCTTT,CASSDGTPYRKAFF
14,.,TRBV6-5,.,TRBJ1-1,TGTGCCAGCAGTTCGCCAGGCATGAACACTGAAGCTTTCTTT,CASSSPGMNTEAFF
16,.,TRBV19,.,TRBJ1-5,TGTGCCAGTAGTCTGCGGTACGGATCTGGCAATCAGCCCCAGCATTTT,CASSLRYGSGNQPQHF
16,.,TRBV3-1/TRBV3-2,TRBD1,TRBJ2-1,TGTGCCAGCAGCCACGGAGGGGGGACAGGGAACAATGAGCAGTTCTTC,CASSHGGGTGNNEQFF
14,once,TRBV19,TRBD2,TRBJ2-5,TGTGCCAGTAGGCCTCTCGGGGGGGAAGAGACCCAGTACTTC,CASRPLGGEETQYF
13,few,TRBV4-3,.,TRBJ1-2,TGCGCCAGCAGCTATAAGTTAGCTAATGGCTACACCTTC,CASSYKLANGYTF
17,.,TRBV2,TRBD1,TRBJ2-7,TGTGCCAGCAGCCCCGGACAGGGACGGGCGTCTCCCTACGAGCAGTACTTC,CASSPGQGRASPYEQYF
20,.,TRBV5-5,TRBD1,TRBJ2-1,TGTGCCAGCAGTTTTGCCGGGACAGGGGCTACCAGTAGCTCCTACAATGAGCAGTTCTTC,CASSFAGTGATSSSYNEQFF
15,once,TRBV5-8,.,TRBJ2-2,TGTGCCAGCAGCCCTACTTCAGGGCGCACCGGGGAGCTGTTTTTT,CASSPTSGRTGELFF
15,.,TRBV15,.,TRBJ1-5,TGTGCCACCAGCAGAGATGCGGCGGGTCGGGGGCCCCAGCATTTT,CATSRDAAGRGPQHF
14,.,TRBV2,.,TRBJ1-1,TGTGCCAGCATGGCGGGGCTGGGGAACACTGAAGCTTTCTTT,CASMAGLGNTEAFF
17,.,TRBV28,.,TRBJ2-7,TGTGCCAGCAGTTTTTTCTCTAGCGGACAGCCTCCCTACGAGCAGTACTTC,CASSFFSSGQPPYEQYF
13,.,TRBV28,.,TRBJ1-4,TGTGCCAGCGGGAGGGGCGGTAATGAAAAACTGTTTTTT,CASGRGGNEKLFF
10,.,TRBV6-5,.,TRBJ1-1,TGTGCCAGCAGTTCCCAGAAAGCTTTCTTT,CASSSQKAFF
14,.,TRBV6-5,.,TRBJ1-1,TGTGCCAGCAGTTGGACCACAGGGATCACTGAAGCTTTCTTT,CASSWTTGITEAFF
15,.,TRBV18,TRBD1,TRBJ2-3,TGTGCCAGCTCACCGGGACAGCCTAGCACAGATACGCAGTATTTT,CASSPGQPSTDTQYF
17,once,TRBV4-1,.,TRBJ1-3,TGCGCCAGCAGCCGGGGGGGAATCGTGTTTTCGGGAAACACCATATATTTT,CASSRGGIVFSGNTIYF
15,.,TRBV2,TRBD1,TRBJ2-1,TGTGCCAGCAGGCCGGGACAGGGTGCCTACAATGAGCAGTTCTTC,CASRPGQGAYNEQFF
15,once,TRBV11-2,TRBD1,TRBJ2-1,TGTGCCAGCAGCTCCCAGGGACAGGGCTACAATGAGCAGTTCTTC,CASSSQGQGYNEQFF
15,.,TRBV27,.,TRBJ1-5,TGTGCCAGCAGTAGACAGACTGATAGCAATCAGCCCCAGCATTTT,CASSRQTDSNQPQHF
15,once,TRBV6-5,.,TRBJ2-3,TGTGCCAGCAGTTACTCGACGCGGTCTCTGGCTTCGCAGTATTTT,CASSYSTRSLASQYF
14,.,TRBV11-3,.,TRBJ1-2,TGTGCCAGCAGGGGCCCGACCGACAGATATGGCTACACCTTC,CASRGPTDRYGYTF
15,.,TRBV18,TRBD1,TRBJ1-1,TGTGCCAGCTCACCACCTACAGGGGTTAACACTGAAGCTTTCTTT,CASSPPTGVNTEAFF
16,.,TRBV18,.,TRBJ2-3,TGTGCCAGCTCACCAGATGCGCGGGGTTGGGGAGATACGCAGTATTTT,CASSPDARGWGDTQYF
15,few,TRBV27,.,TRBJ1-6,TGTGCCAGCAGCCCGTCCAGGGGTTATAATTCACCCCTCCACTTT,CASSPSRGYNSPLHF
15,.,TRBV14,.,TRBJ1-6,TGTGCCAGCAGCCGGAGAGGGGGTTGGAATTCACCCCTCCACTTT,CASSRRGGWNSPLHF
16,.,TRBV5-1,TRBD1,TRBJ1-6,TGCGCCAGCAGGGGGACAGCATTTGCCACAAATTCACCCCTCCACTTT,CASRGTAFATNSPLHF
14,.,TRBV7-9,.,TRBJ1-4,TGTGCCAGCGGCCGGGGAGGGGACAATGAAAAACTGTTTTTT,CASGRGGDNEKLFF
15,.,TRBV5-4,.,TRBJ1-1,TGTGCCAGCAGCTTGGTCGGCTCGCGGGGCACTGAAGCTTTCTTT,CASSLVGSRGTEAFF
16,.,TRBV5-6,TRBD1,TRBJ1-3,TGTGCCAGCAGCAGATACGACAGGGTCTCTGGAAACACCATATATTTT,CASSRYDRVSGNTIYF
17,.,TRBV7-2,TRBD2,TRBJ2-7,TGTGCCAGCAGCCTAAGGGGGACTAGCGGGGGAACCTACGAGCAGTACTTC,CASSLRGTSGGTYEQYF
11,.,TRBV6-6,.,TRBJ2-3,TGTGCCAGCACGAGGGCAGATACGCAGTATTTT,CASTRADTQYF
12,once,TRBV29-1,TRBD2,TRBJ2-5,TGCAGCGTGCGGGGGGGGCAAGAGACCCAGTACTTC,CSVRGGQETQYF
13,once,TRBV5-1,.,TRBJ2-3,TGCGCCAGCACGATAACTAGCACAGATACGCAGTATTTT,CASTITSTDTQYF
12,.,TRBV14,TRBD1,TRBJ2-1,TGTGCCAGCAGCCTTGCAGACAGGGCAAGGTTCTTC,CASSLADRARFF
13,.,TRBV10-3,.,TRBJ2-3,TGTGCCATCGCCGGGACTAGCACAGATACGCAGTATTTT,CAIAGTSTDTQYF
14,few,TRBV9,.,TRBJ1-2,TGTGCCAGCAGCTCCACAGGGAAGGACTATGGCTACACCTTC,CASSSTGKDYGYTF
13,.,TRBV27,.,TRBJ1-2,TGTGCCAGCAGTTTATCGTTAAGGGGCGGCTACACCTTC,CASSLSLRGGYTF
17,once,TRBV4-1,TRBD1,TRBJ2-6,TGCGCCAGCAGCTACGGACAGGGGGGAACTGGGGCCAACGTCCTGACTTTC,CASSYGQGGTGANVLTF
20,.,TRBV28,TRBD1,TRBJ2-2,TGTGCCAGCAGTTTTCCGCCCCCTTTTCGGGACAGTTCGAACACCGGGGAGCTGTTTTTT,CASSFPPPFRDSSNTGELFF
17,.,TRBV19,.,TRBJ1-6,TGTGCCAGTAGTACCATTACAGGGAGCTCCTATAATTCACCCCTCCACTTT,CASSTITGSSYNSPLHF
14,.,TRBV29-1,.,TRBJ1-2,TGCAGCGCCTCAGTGGCAGGATTCAACTATGGCTACACCTTC,CSASVAGFNYGYTF
16,once,TRBV19,TRBD1,TRBJ2-2,TGTGCCAGTAGAAAAGGACAGGGGACTTACACCGGGGAGCTGTTTTTT,CASRKGQGTYTGELFF
14,.,TRBV3-1/TRBV3-2,.,TRBJ2-5,TGTGCCAGCAGCCAAGGACTTAAACAAGAGACCCAGTACTTC,CASSQGLKQETQYF
17,.,TRBV7-9,.,TRBJ2-3,TGTGCCAGCAGCCACGAGGCTCAGGGCCTCAGCACAGATACGCAGTATTTT,CASSHEAQGLSTDTQYF
15,.,TRBV11-1,.,TRBJ2-1,TGTGCCAGCAGGTCTAAGGAGGGGTTTCGCAATGAGCAGTTCTTC,CASRSKEGFRNEQFF
14,once,TRBV6-2/TRBV6-3,.,TRBJ2-3,TGTGCCAGCAGTTACTCGAGTGTCACAGATACGCAGTATTTT,CASSYSSVTDTQYF
14,.,TRBV5-1,.,TRBJ1-2,TGCGCCAGCAGCGCCACGGGAACTGACTATGGCTACACCTTC,CASSATGTDYGYTF
15,.,TRBV28,.,TRBJ1-3,TGTGCCAGCAGTTTGGGGCTAGGCTCTGGAAACACCATATATTTT,CASSLGLGSGNTIYF
14,.,TRBV6-9,TRBD1,TRBJ2-1,TGTGCCAGCAGTTACCGGGACAGGGGTAATGAGCAGTTCTTC,CASSYRDRGNEQFF
16,.,TRBV6-6,TRBD1,TRBJ1-2,TGTGCCAGCAGACTTCGGACAGGGGACGTTGGCTATGGCTACACCTTC,CASRLRTGDVGYGYTF
14,.,TRBV7-2,TRBD2,TRBJ2-1,TGTGCCAGCAGCCCGGGGCGGGGGAACAATGAGCAGTTCTTC,CASSPGRGNNEQFF
14,few,TRBV28,.,TRBJ1-2,TGTGCCAGCAGTTTTTCCGGACAGCCTTATGGCTACACCTTC,CASSFSGQPYGYTF